This TCR beta chain was recovered during a study of shared clonotypes between healthy human individuals. Germline CDR1 reads PRHDT; CDR2 reads FYEKMQ (reference sequence). This CDR3 comprises 15 residues. V lost 5 bases to trimming and J lost 5 bases, with 17 bases between them. Generated by immunoSEQ multiplex PCR, the TCRdb table keeps only in-frame clones and is missing some. The sample lists under 600,000 clones; approximately 95% were seen once. The sequence derives from a woman in her 30s in good health. J is TRBJ2-3 and V is TRBV13; D is perhaps TRBD1 or TRBD2 (5 bases each). The material sequenced was naive CD4+ T cells sorted from blood. Subset described: CD45RA+ positively selected. The CDR3 bases are TGTGCCAGCAGCCCAGGAGTGGAGAGGGGAGATACGCAGTATTTT. This codes for CASSPGVERGDTQYF.